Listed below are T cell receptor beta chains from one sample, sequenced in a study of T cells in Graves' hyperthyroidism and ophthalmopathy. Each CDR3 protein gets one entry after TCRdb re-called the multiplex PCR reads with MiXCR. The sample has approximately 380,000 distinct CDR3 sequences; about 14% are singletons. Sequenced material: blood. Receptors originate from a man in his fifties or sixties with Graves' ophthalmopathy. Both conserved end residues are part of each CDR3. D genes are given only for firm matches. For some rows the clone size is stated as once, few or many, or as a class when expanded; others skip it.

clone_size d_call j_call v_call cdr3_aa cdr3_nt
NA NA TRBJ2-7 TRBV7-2 CASCRADNYEQYF TGTGCCAGCTGTAGGGCCGATAACTACGAGCAGTACTTC
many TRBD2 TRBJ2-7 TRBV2 CASSELSSGSDEQYF TGTGCCAGCAGTGAACTCAGTAGCGGGAGCGACGAGCAGTACTTC
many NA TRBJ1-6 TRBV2 CASREDTGSPLHF TGTGCCAGCAGAGAAGATACGGGTTCACCCCTCCACTTT
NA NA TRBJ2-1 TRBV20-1 CSARDRLIYNEQFF TGCAGTGCTAGAGACCGACTTATTTACAATGAGCAGTTCTTC
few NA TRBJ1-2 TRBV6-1 CASSEGGQDSRYTF TGTGCCAGCAGTGAAGGGGGACAAGACTCTCGCTACACCTTC
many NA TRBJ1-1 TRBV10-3 CAISGANTEAFF TGTGCCATCAGTGGAGCAAACACTGAAGCTTTCTTT
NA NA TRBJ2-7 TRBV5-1 CASRSETLSSYEQYF TGCGCCAGCCGAAGCGAAACGCTTAGCTCCTACGAGCAGTACTTC
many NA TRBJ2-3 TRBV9 CASSVEGADTQYF TGTGCCAGCAGCGTAGAGGGCGCAGATACGCAGTATTTT
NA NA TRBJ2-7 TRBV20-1 CSARSSPYEQYF TGCAGTGCTAGATCGTCCCCCTACGAGCAGTACTTC
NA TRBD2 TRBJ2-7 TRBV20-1 CSARGRELHEQYF TGCAGTGCTAGGGGGAGGGAGTTACACGAGCAGTACTTC
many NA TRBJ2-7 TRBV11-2 CASSLFGRGSSYEQYF TGTGCCAGCAGCTTGTTTGGCCGGGGGAGCTCCTACGAGCAGTACTTC
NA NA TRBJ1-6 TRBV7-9 CASSDRNSPLHF TGTGCCAGCAGCGACAGGAATTCACCCCTCCACTTT
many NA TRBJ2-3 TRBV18 CASSLYDVRADTQYF TGTGCCAGCTCCCTGTATGATGTTCGCGCAGATACGCAGTATTTT
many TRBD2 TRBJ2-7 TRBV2 CARAGTRGLDEQYF TGTGCCAGAGCCGGGACTAGGGGTTTGGACGAGCAGTACTTC
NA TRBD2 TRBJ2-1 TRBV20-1 CCASAGGFQFF TGCTGTGCTAGTGCGGGAGGGTTCCAGTTCTTC
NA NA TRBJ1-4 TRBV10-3 CASSSRKKLFF TGTGCCAGCAGTTCGCGGAAAAAACTGTTTTTT
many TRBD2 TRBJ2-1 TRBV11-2 CASSLVAGGGFLSYNEQFF TGTGCCAGCAGCTTAGTAGCGGGAGGTGGGTTTCTTTCCTACAATGAGCAGTTCTTC
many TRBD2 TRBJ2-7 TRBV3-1 CASSQDSGRHYEQYF TGTGCCAGCAGCCAAGATAGCGGGAGACACTACGAGCAGTACTTC
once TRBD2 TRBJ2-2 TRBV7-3 CASSSTSGRALNGELFF TGTGCCAGCAGCTCGACTAGCGGGAGGGCCTTGAACGGGGAGCTGTTTTTT
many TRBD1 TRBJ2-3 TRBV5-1 CASSLTGVTADTQYF TGCGCCAGCAGCTTGACAGGGGTAACAGCAGATACGCAGTATTTT
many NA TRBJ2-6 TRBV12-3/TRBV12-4 CASSLSGTAGANVLTF TGTGCCAGCAGTTTAAGCGGGACAGCTGGGGCCAACGTCCTGACTTTC
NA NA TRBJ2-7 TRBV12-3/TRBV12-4 CASSQGLTYEQYF TGTGCCAGCAGTCAGGGACTTACCTACGAGCAGTACTTC
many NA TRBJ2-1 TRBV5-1 CASTPGGSKYNEQFF TGCGCCAGCACCCCAGGAGGGAGTAAGTACAATGAGCAGTTCTTC
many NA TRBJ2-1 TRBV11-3 CASSHRSSYNEQFF TGTGCCAGCAGCCACCGGAGCTCCTACAATGAGCAGTTCTTC
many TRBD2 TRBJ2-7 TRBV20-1 CSSPGLGYEQYF TGCAGTAGCCCGGGACTAGGCTACGAGCAGTACTTC
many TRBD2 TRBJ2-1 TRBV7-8 CASSLIQAGLYNEQFF TGTGCCAGCAGCTTAATCCAAGCGGGGCTTTACAATGAGCAGTTCTTC
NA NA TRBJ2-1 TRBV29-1 CSERSFRDNSYNEQFF TGCAGCGAAAGATCGTTCCGGGACAACTCCTACAATGAGCAGTTCTTC
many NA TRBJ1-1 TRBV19 CASSIGLDPGGTEAFF TGTGCCAGTAGTATAGGTTTGGACCCTGGGGGCACTGAAGCTTTCTTT
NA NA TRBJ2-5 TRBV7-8 CASSQIGGGETQYF TGTGCCAGCAGCCAAATCGGGGGTGGGGAGACCCAGTACTTC
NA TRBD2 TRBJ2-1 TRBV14 CASSQDLLTSGTTSRNEQFF TGTGCCAGCAGCCAAGACCTATTGACTAGCGGGACTACCTCTCGGAATGAGCAGTTCTTC
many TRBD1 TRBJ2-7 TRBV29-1 CSVVWDRGPYEQYF TGCAGCGTTGTTTGGGACAGGGGGCCCTACGAGCAGTACTTC
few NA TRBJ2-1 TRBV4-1 CASSQLSQFEQFF TGCGCCAGCAGCCAACTCAGCCAATTTGAGCAGTTCTTC
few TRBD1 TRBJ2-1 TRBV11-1 CASSDIRGQNNEQFF TGTGCCAGCAGCGATATCAGGGGGCAAAACAATGAGCAGTTCTTC
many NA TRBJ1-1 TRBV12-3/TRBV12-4 CASSLALTGHTEAFF TGTGCCAGCAGTTTAGCGCTCACAGGGCACACTGAAGCTTTCTTT
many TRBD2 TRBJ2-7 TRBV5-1 CASSFASGNAISYEQYF TGCGCCAGCAGCTTCGCTAGCGGGAACGCCATCTCCTACGAGCAGTACTTC
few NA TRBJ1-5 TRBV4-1 CASSQDGAGHQPQHF TGCGCCAGCAGCCAAGATGGGGCAGGGCATCAGCCCCAGCATTTT
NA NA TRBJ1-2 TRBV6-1 CATQPGPNQGYTF TGTGCCACTCAACCGGGGCCCAACCAAGGCTACACCTTC
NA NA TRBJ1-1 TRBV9 CASGAGGENTEAFF TGTGCCAGCGGGGCCGGAGGAGAGAACACTGAAGCTTTCTTT
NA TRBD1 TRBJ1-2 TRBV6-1 CASSMDRVGDGYTF TGTGCCAGCAGCATGGACAGGGTAGGGGATGGCTACACCTTC
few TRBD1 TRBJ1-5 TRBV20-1 CSAIGQGADQPQHF TGCAGTGCTATTGGACAGGGGGCTGATCAGCCCCAGCATTTT
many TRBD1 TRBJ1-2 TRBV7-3 CASSSGQEDYGYTF TGTGCCAGCAGCTCCGGACAGGAAGACTATGGCTACACCTTC
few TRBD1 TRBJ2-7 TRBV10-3 CATTGAPSYEQYF TGTGCCACCACAGGGGCCCCCTCCTACGAGCAGTACTTC
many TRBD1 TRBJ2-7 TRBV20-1 CSATTGLVPEQYF TGCAGTGCCACGACAGGGTTGGTCCCCGAGCAGTACTTC
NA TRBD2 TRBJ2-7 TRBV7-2 CASNSLAGGPYEQYF TGTGCCAGCAACTCCTTAGCGGGAGGGCCTTACGAGCAGTACTTC
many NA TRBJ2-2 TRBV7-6 CASSLPAGTVNTGELFF TGTGCCAGCAGCCTCCCCGCCGGGACCGTGAACACCGGGGAGCTGTTTTTT
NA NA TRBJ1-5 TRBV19 CASSTYFQGFGQPQHF TGTGCCAGTAGTACTTACTTCCAGGGGTTTGGCCAGCCCCAGCATTTT
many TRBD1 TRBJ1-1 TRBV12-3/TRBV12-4 CASSLDRGERLAEAFF TGTGCCAGCAGTCTGGACAGGGGAGAACGACTCGCTGAAGCTTTCTTT
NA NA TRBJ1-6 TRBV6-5 CASSYGDKYNSPLHF TGTGCCAGCAGTTACGGGGACAAGTATAATTCACCCCTCCACTTT
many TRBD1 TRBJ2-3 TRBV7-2 CASSPRDRGRTDTQYF TGTGCCAGCAGCCCGCGGGACAGGGGGCGCACAGATACGCAGTATTTT
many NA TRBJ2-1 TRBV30 CAWSVARRNEQFF TGTGCCTGGAGTGTGGCTAGAAGGAATGAGCAGTTCTTC
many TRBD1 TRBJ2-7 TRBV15 CATSMGQGAHEQYF TGTGCCACCAGCATGGGACAGGGGGCCCACGAGCAGTACTTC
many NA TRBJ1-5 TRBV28 CASSFGPGDYQPQHF TGTGCCAGCAGTTTCGGCCCCGGGGATTATCAGCCCCAGCATTTT
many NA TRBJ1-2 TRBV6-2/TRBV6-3 CASRPGAGRVGYTF TGTGCCAGCAGACCCGGGGCCGGACGAGTCGGCTACACCTTC
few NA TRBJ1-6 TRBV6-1 CASSEGQPNNSPLHF TGTGCCAGCAGTGAAGGACAGCCCAATAATTCACCCCTCCACTTT